This T cell receptor (beta chain) was identified during a study of CD8 T cells in Susac syndrome. Reverse transcription of about 0.45 to 1 ug RNA was performed with random hexamers. The TCR beta CDR3 was amplified by immunoSEQ multiplex PCR across 54 Vbeta, 13 Jbeta. In TCRdb, the immunoSEQ multiplex PCR reads were re-called with MiXCR into one record per CDR3 protein. Of tens of thousands of distinct CDR3 sequences listed, about 94% were seen once; the top ten hold roughly 0.45%. V lost 0 bases, J lost 8 bases, and 12 bases stayed unmatched. CDR3 length: 16 amino acids. CDR1 is GTSNPN, CDR2 SVGIG, per germline (reference sequence).

This TCR was sampled from a human donor with Susac syndrome. Sequenced: CD8+ T cells from PBMCs. The gene calls are TRBV30 and TRBJ2-1; 8 bases map to TRBD2. The CDR3 DNA follows: TGTGCCTGGAGTGTACAGTGGGGACTAGTTGTGGATGAGCAGTTCTTC. It translates to CAWSVQWGLVVDEQFF.